These 16 T cell receptor beta chains were sequenced from one sample in a study of PD-1 blockade in classical Hodgkin lymphoma. The method was immunoSEQ multiplex PCR; TCRdb's version includes in-frame clones alone and lacks a portion of them. The sample carries approximately 39,000 clones, 77% recorded once. Sample time point: cycle 4 day 1 (C4D1), after less than 7 weeks of nivolumab. In every patient, relapse followed autologous stem cell transplantation, while exposure to brentuximab vedotin differed. Sample: peripheral blood mononuclear cells (PBMCs), taken before the fourth cycle of nivolumab. The origin of the receptors is a human donor with classical Hodgkin lymphoma.

The CDR3 here is CASSVRKGDQPQHF. Here the CDR3 DNA reads TGTGCCAGCAGCGTAAGGAAGGGGGATCAGCCCCAGCATTTT. The rearrangement uses TRBV9 and TRBJ1-5, with D possibly matching TRBD1 (6 bases). The CDR3 spans 14 residues. V dropped 1 base and J dropped 5 bases, with 10 bases sitting between them. The germline CDR1 and CDR2 sequences are SGDLS and YYNGEE.

Comment on this clone: At one of its ends the junction is not consistent with the germline gene, which may arise from a read error. The J gene is TRBJ2-2, the V gene TRBV7-7; D might be TRBD1 (5 bases). From germline, CDR1 is SSHAT and CDR2 FNYEAQ (reference sequence). The CDR3 has 14 amino acids. CDR3 sequence reads: CASSWTQNTGELFF. The CDR3 DNA reads TGTGCTAGCAGCTGGACACAAAACACCGGGGAGCTGTTTTTT.

The chain joins TRBV7-9 to TRBJ1-4; tentatively, D is TRBD1 (5 bases). Trimming left V 7 bases short and J 7 bases short, with 22 bases between. Germline V gene data show CDR1 as SEHNR and CDR2 as FQNEAQ (reference sequence). This CDR3 region has 16 residues. Here the CDR3 DNA reads TGTGCCAGCAATCAGGGACCGCAGCGTCTGGTTGAAAAACTGTTTTTT. Translating it yields CASNQGPQRLVEKLFF. The whole variable domain, remainder taken from reference TRBV7-9 and TRBJ1-4, is DTGVSQNPRHKITKRGQNVTFRCDPISEHNRLYWYRQTLGQGPEFLTYFQNEAQLEKSRLLSDRFSAERPKGSFSTLEIQRTEQGDSAMYLCASNQGPQRLVEKLFFGSGTQLSVL.

The CDR3 DNA reads as TGTGCCAGCAGTTACTCGTGGGACGGGGATACGCAGTATTTT. Protein product: CASSYSWDGDTQYF. The chain employs TRBV6-5 and TRBJ2-3; D may correspond to TRBD1 or TRBD2 (5 bases each). Per germline, CDR1 MNHEY and CDR2 SVGAGI. The CDR3 spans 14 residues. Trimming shortened V by 0 bases and J by 6 bases, and 10 bases separated the two germline ends.

The chain is built from TRBV18 and TRBJ2-7, with a possible D match to TRBD1 (5 bases). The V gene lost 4 bases and the J gene lost 6 bases, with 10 bases spanning the gap. The germline V gene encodes CDR1 KGHSH and CDR2 LQKENI. The CDR3 contains 12 residues. CDR3 amino acids: CASSQGVLEQYF. CDR3 sequence (DNA): TGTGCCAGCTCACAAGGGGTTCTCGAGCAGTACTTC.

This chain joins TRBV21-1 and TRBJ2-7; the table's D call of TRBD2 was not tested on the DNA. TRBV21-1 is listed as a pseudogene. The CDR3 is 14 amino acids. CDR3 loop: CASSKRGHLYEQYF. The CDR3 bases are TGTGCCAGCAGCAAACGAGGGCACCTCTACGAGCAGTACTTC.

This chain connects TRBV27 to TRBJ1-2; D is ambiguous. The CDR3 contains 17 residues. V was cut by 0 bases and J by 0 bases, with 14 bases left in between. The germline gives CDR1 MNHEY, CDR2 SMNVEV (reference sequence). CDR3 DNA: TGTGCCAGCAGTTTATCGATTGTCCCGGGGACTAACTATGGCTACACCTTC. This codes for CASSLSIVPGTNYGYTF.

This clone appeared a few times. This chain links TRBV5-1 with TRBJ1-4; D gene unclear. The germline gives CDR1 SGHRS, CDR2 YFSETQ. CDR3 size: 13 residues. V was trimmed by 4 bases and J by 8 bases, leaving 12 bases between them. The CDR3 here is CASSLELREKLFF. CDR3 nucleotide sequence: TGCGCCAGCAGCCTCGAGCTTCGGGAAAAACTGTTTTTT.

This clone showed up just once. The rearrangement uses TRBV29-1 and TRBJ1-2; D remains unclear. Germline CDR1 SQVTM, CDR2 ANQGSEA. The V and J ends lost 4 bases and 0 bases respectively, with 6 bases between them. This CDR3 is 12 amino acids long. The DNA of the CDR3 is TGCAGCGTTGTTTGGGCTAACTATGGCTACACCTTC. Translated, it gives CSVVWANYGYTF.

CDR3 amino acids: CASSFTGGFSGGTDTQYF. The CDR3 nucleotides read TGTGCCAGCAGCTTCACCGGGGGGTTTAGCGGCGGCACAGATACGCAGTATTTT. This chain links TRBV7-2 with TRBJ2-3; 7 nucleotides match TRBD2. Trimming cost V 3 bases and J 1 base; bases outside gene matches: 13. The CDR3 runs to 18 residues. Germline lookup yields CDR1 SGHTA and CDR2 FQGNSA.

CDR3 nucleotides: TGTGCCACCCAGCGGGGAACCAGCACAGATACGCAGTATTTT. It yields the protein CATQRGTSTDTQYF. The chain links TRBV6-5 to TRBJ2-3, with 7 positions matching TRBD2. J was trimmed by 0 bases and V by 10 bases; bases with no gene match: 7. The CDR3 extends over 14 amino acids. Germline V CDR1 and CDR2: MNHEY, SVGAGI.

The chain uses TRBV21-1 and TRBJ1-1; TRBD1 reflects the table's D call only, with no check against the DNA. TRBV21-1 counts as a pseudogene. This CDR3 has 16 residues. The CDR3 here is CASSLRPPGENTEAFF. DNA of the CDR3: TGTGCCAGCAGCCTGAGGCCCCCAGGGGAGAACACTGAAGCTTTCTTT.

The chain is built from TRBV7-2 and TRBJ2-7, with D possibly matching TRBD1 (7 bases). Per germline, CDR1 SGHTA and CDR2 FQGNSA. V was cut by 2 bases and J by 4 bases, with 15 bases left in between. The CDR3 extends over 15 amino acids. This chain's CDR3 is CASSLSSRGTYEQYF. The CDR3 DNA reads TGTGCCAGCAGCTTAAGTAGCAGGGGGACTTACGAGCAGTACTTC.

CDR3 nucleotides: TGTGCCAGCAGCGTAGGGCCAAACGAGGAAAAACTGTTTTTT. Its translation: CASSVGPNEEKLFF. The V gene is TRBV9, the J gene TRBJ1-4; D gene ambiguous. This CDR3 contains 14 residues. Per the germline V gene, CDR1 is SGDLS and CDR2 is YYNGEE. The V end was cut by 0 bases, the J end by 8 bases, with 11 bases between.

This chain links TRBV14 with TRBJ2-5; D is uncertain. Germline V CDR1 and CDR2: SGHDN, FVKESK. V was clipped by 1 base and J by 7 bases, with 13 bases between them. This CDR3 spans 14 amino acids. CDR3 DNA: TGTGCCAGCAGCCAAGGACCGTCGCTCGGGACCCAGTACTTC. Protein: CASSQGPSLGTQYF.

This clone was observed a single time. CDR3 region: CASSISSGVQETQYF. Here the CDR3 DNA reads TGTGCCAGTAGTATTAGTTCCGGGGTTCAAGAGACCCAGTACTTC. V is TRBV19 and J is TRBJ2-5; D is possibly TRBD2 (5 bases). Trimming took off 3 bases at V and 2 bases at J, with 13 bases between the two ends. Per germline, CDR1 LNHDA and CDR2 SQIVND (reference sequence). There are 15 residues in the CDR3. The variable domain in full, with the rest retrieved from reference TRBV19 and TRBJ2-5, is DGGITQSPKYLFRKEGQNVTLSCEQNLNHDAMYWYRQDPGQGLRLIYYSQIVNDFQKGDIAEGYSVSREKKESFPLTVTSAQKNPTAFYLCASSISSGVQETQYFGPGTRLLVL.